This T cell receptor (beta chain) was profiled in a study of shared clonotypes between healthy human individuals. Study-level information: Plates per donor: three CD4 naive, three CD4 memory, two CD8 naive, one CD8 memory.

TCRdb keeps only in-frame clones here, not all; method: immunoSEQ multiplex PCR. The data show some 2,500,000 clones, with approximately 93% seen just once and 0.35% to 0.45% held by the top ten. Donors, healthy HIV-negative adults, lacked recent acute infections or vaccinations. The CDR3 contains 17 residues. CDR1 is SGDLS and CDR2 is YYNGEE in the germline V gene. V gave up 2 bases and J gave up 3 bases, with 18 bases separating them. The rearrangement joins TRBV9 to TRBJ1-3; no firm D call. The sample taken for sequencing was naive CD4+ T cells from PBMCs. Subset given: CD45RA+ positively selected. This TCR derives from a man aged 18-30 years in good health. Some clones in this sample may be carry-over from other donors' samples. CDR3 nucleotides: TGTGCCAGCAGCGTGGGGAGTTTGATCACGGGTGGAAACACCATATATTTT. As protein: CASSVGSLITGGNTIYF.